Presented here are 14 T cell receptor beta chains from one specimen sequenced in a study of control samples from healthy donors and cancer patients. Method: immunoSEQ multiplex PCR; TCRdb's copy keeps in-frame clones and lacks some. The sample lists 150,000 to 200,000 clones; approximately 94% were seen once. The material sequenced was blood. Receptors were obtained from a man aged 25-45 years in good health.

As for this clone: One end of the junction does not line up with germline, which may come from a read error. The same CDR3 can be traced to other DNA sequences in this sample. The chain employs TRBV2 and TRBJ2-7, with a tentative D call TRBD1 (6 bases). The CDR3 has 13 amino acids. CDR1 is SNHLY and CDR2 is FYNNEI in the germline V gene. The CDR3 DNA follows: TGTGCCACAAAAACAGGGTCTTTCTACGAACAGTACTTC. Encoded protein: CATKTGSFYEQYF.

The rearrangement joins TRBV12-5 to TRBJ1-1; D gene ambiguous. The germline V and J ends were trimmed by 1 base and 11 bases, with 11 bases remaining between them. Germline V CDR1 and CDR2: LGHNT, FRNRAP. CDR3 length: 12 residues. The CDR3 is CASGLGSDGAFF. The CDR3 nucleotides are TGTGCTAGTGGTTTGGGGTCCGACGGGGCTTTCTTT.

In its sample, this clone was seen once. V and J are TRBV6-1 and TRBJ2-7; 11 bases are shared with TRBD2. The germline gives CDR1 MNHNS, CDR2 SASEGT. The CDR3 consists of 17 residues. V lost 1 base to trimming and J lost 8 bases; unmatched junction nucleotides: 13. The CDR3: CASSEVGLGTSGRKQYF. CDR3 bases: TGTGCCAGCAGTGAAGTGGGGTTGGGGACTAGCGGAAGAAAGCAGTACTTC.

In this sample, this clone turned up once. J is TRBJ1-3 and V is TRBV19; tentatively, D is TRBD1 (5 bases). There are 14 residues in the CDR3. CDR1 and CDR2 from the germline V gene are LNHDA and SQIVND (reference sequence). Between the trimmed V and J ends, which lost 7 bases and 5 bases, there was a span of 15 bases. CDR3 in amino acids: CASKEGPLRNTIYF. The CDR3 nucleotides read TGTGCCAGTAAGGAGGGGCCACTACGAAACACCATATATTTT.

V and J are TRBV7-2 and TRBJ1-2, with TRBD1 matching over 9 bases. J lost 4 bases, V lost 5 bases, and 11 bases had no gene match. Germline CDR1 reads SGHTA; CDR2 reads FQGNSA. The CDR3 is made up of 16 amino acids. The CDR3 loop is CASSQAGTGRIYGYTF. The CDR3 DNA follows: TGTGCCAGCAGCCAGGCCGGGACAGGGCGCATCTATGGCTACACCTTC.

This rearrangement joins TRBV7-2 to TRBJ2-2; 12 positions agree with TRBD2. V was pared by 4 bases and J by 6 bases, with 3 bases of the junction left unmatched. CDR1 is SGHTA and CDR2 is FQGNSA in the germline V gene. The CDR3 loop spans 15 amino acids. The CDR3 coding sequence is TGTGCCAGCAGCTGGACTAGCGGGGTCCCCGGGGAGCTGTTTTTT. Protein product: CASSWTSGVPGELFF.

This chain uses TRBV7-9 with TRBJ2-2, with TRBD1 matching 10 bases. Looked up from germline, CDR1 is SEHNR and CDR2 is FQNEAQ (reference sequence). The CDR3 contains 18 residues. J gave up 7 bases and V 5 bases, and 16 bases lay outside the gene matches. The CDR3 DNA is TGTGCCAGCAGCCCCAGATTAGTCCGGGACAGGGGTAACGGGGAGCTGTTTTTT. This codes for CASSPRLVRDRGNGELFF.

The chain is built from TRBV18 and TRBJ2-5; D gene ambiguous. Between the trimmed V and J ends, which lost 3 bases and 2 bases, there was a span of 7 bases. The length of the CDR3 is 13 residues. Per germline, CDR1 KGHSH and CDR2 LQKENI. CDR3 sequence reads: CASSPGFQETQYF. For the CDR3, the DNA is TGTGCCAGCTCACCGGGATTTCAAGAGACCCAGTACTTC. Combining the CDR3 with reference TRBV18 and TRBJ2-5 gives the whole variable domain NAGVMQNPRHLVRRRGQEARLRCSPMKGHSHVYWYRQLPEEGLKFMVYLQKENIIDESGMPKERFSAEFPKEGPSILRIQQVVRGDSAAYFCASSPGFQETQYFGPGTRLLVL.

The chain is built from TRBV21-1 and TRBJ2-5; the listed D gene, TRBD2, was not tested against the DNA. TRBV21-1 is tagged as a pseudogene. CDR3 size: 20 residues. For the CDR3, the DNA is TGTGCCAGCAGCAAAGATCGGACTAGCGGGAGGGCCAGGTACCAAGAGACCCAGTACTTC. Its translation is CASSKDRTSGRARYQETQYF.

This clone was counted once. The CDR3: CASSYSRVGYEQFF. The CDR3, as DNA: TGTGCCAGCAGTTACTCCAGGGTTGGCTATGAGCAGTTCTTC. The chain couples TRBV6-5 to TRBJ2-1, with D possibly TRBD1 on 5 matching bases. Germline V gene sequence: CDR1 MNHEY, CDR2 SVGAGI. This CDR3 has 14 residues. V was shortened by 0 bases and J by 8 bases, with 11 bases between the two germline ends.

The CDR3 DNA reads as TGTGCCACCAGTGATTCAGGGTGGGGAGATACGCAGTATTTT. Translation: CATSDSGWGDTQYF. The J gene is TRBJ2-3, the V gene TRBV24-1, with a tentative D call TRBD1 (5 bases). V was shortened by 2 bases and J by 5 bases, with 10 bases between the two germline ends. Looked up from germline, CDR1 is KGHDR and CDR2 is SFDVKD. CDR3 size: 14 residues.

CDR3: CASSLENRGGGGYTF. Written as DNA, the CDR3 is TGTGCCAGCAGCTTGGAGAACAGGGGAGGAGGAGGCTACACCTTC. The gene calls are TRBV7-2 and TRBJ1-2; 7 nucleotides agree with TRBD1. V shed 3 bases, J shed 8 bases, and the junction held 12 bases outside the gene matches. The CDR3 sequence is 15 residues long. Per the germline V gene, CDR1 is SGHTA and CDR2 is FQGNSA.

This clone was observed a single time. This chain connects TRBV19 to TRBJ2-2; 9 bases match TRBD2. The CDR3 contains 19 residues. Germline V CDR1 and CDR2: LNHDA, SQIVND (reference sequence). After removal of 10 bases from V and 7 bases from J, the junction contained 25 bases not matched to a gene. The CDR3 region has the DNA TGTGCCACATGTCCGACTAGCGGACCTAAGAGGGGAACCGTCGGGGAGCTGTTTTTT. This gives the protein CATCPTSGPKRGTVGELFF.

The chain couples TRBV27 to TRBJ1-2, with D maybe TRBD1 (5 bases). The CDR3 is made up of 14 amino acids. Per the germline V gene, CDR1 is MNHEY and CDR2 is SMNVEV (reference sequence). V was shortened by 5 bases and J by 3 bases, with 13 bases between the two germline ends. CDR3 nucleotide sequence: TGTGCCAGCAGTCAGTGGGGGACCTACTATGGCTACACCTTC. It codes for CASSQWGTYYGYTF.